The 18 T cell receptor beta chains in this list originate from one sample, sequenced in a study of OX40 agonist ivuxolimab in advanced cancers. The data were produced by immunoSEQ multiplex PCR, yet TCRdb's version contains in-frame clones alone and is incomplete. The data show roughly 11,000 clones, about 86% seen once. This sample comprised CD4+ or CD8+ T cells sorted from blood, obtained in a trial of the OX40 agonist ivuxolimab. These receptors originate from an adult with an advanced solid tumor such as melanoma, head and neck, liver or kidney cancer.

The V and J genes are TRBV5-5 and TRBJ2-7; no clear D gene. The CDR3 spans 11 residues. The V and J ends lost 0 bases and 2 bases respectively, with 0 bases between them. Per germline, CDR1 SGHKS and CDR2 YYEKEE (reference sequence). For the CDR3, the DNA is TGTGCCAGCAGCTTGGCCTACGAGCAGTACTTC. It encodes CASSLAYEQYF.

The chain combines TRBV5-4 with TRBJ2-2; 7 positions match TRBD2. The CDR3 is made up of 14 amino acids. Germline V gene data show CDR1 as SGHNT and CDR2 as YYREEE (reference sequence). J lost 5 bases, V lost 0 bases, and 1 base had no gene match. CDR3 region: CASSLAGGTGELFF. The DNA of the CDR3 is TGTGCCAGCAGCTTGGCGGGGGGTACCGGGGAGCTGTTTTTT.

The CDR3 coding sequence is TGTGCCAGCAGCGTAGGGGACTTCGCCTACGAGCAGTACTTC. Translating it yields CASSVGDFAYEQYF. V is TRBV9 and J is TRBJ2-7; D is perhaps TRBD2 (6 bases). V lost 0 bases and J 2 bases, leaving 9 bases between the germline ends. Germline V gene data show CDR1 as SGDLS and CDR2 as YYNGEE. The CDR3 loop spans 14 amino acids.

The V and J genes are TRBV4-1 and TRBJ2-7; TRBD2 might be the D (6 bases). V shed 1 base and J shed 7 bases, with 8 bases lying between them. The CDR3 spans 12 residues. In germline, CDR1 is MGHRA, CDR2 YSYEKL. In nucleotides, the CDR3 is TGCGCCAGCAGCCAAGGAGGGAGGGAGCAGTACTTC. It encodes CASSQGGREQYF.

The rearrangement links TRBV4-2 to TRBJ1-1; D call uncertain. V was clipped by 0 bases and J by 1 base, with 18 bases between them. CDR1 is LGHNA and CDR2 is YNFKEQ in the germline V gene. CDR3 size: 18 residues. DNA of the CDR3: TGTGCCAGCAGCCAAGAGGTGGATGTTGGACGGACGAACACTGAAGCTTTCTTT. Its protein product is CASSQEVDVGRTNTEAFF.

The rearrangement joins TRBV6-4 to TRBJ2-1, with 12 bases that match TRBD2. Per the germline V gene, CDR1 is MRHNA and CDR2 is SNTAGT. This CDR3 comprises 16 residues. V dropped 7 bases and J dropped 10; count of bases not matched to a gene: 14. In DNA, the CDR3 is TGTGCCAGCACTATCTCCGCTAGCGGGAGGGCGTTGGAGCAGTTCTTC. Residues: CASTISASGRALEQFF.

The V and J genes are TRBV7-9 and TRBJ2-5; 8 nucleotides align to TRBD1. The ends lost 1 base at V and 5 bases at J; junction bases unmatched: 6. CDR1 is SEHNR and CDR2 is FQNEAQ in the germline V gene (reference sequence). The CDR3 contains 15 residues. CDR3 in amino acids: CASSLGPGGAETQYF. The CDR3 DNA is TGTGCCAGCAGCTTAGGGCCAGGGGGCGCGGAGACCCAGTACTTC.

The chain has TRBV19 and TRBJ2-1; TRBD2 agrees at 8 bases. The V gene end was trimmed by 1 base and the J gene end by 5 bases; junction bases not matched to a gene: 1. The V gene's germline CDR1 is LNHDA and CDR2 SQIVND (reference sequence). The CDR3 runs to 14 residues. Written as DNA, the CDR3 is TGTGCCAGTAGTATAGCGGGAGGGAACAATGAGCAGTTCTTC. This encodes CASSIAGGNNEQFF. Full variable domain (rest looked up from reference TRBV19 and TRBJ2-1): DGGITQSPKYLFRKEGQNVTLSCEQNLNHDAMYWYRQDPGQGLRLIYYSQIVNDFQKGDIAEGYSVSREKKESFPLTVTSAQKNPTAFYLCASSIAGGNNEQFFGPGTRLTVL.

The rearrangement links TRBV27 to TRBJ1-1; D is unclear. Trimming removed 2 bases from V and 5 bases from J, with 9 bases in between. The CDR3 has 13 amino acids. In germline, CDR1 is MNHEY, CDR2 SMNVEV (reference sequence). The CDR3 DNA follows: TGTGCCAGCAGTTTAGATAAAGCAACTGAAGCTTTCTTT. It codes for CASSLDKATEAFF.

The rearrangement links TRBV9 to TRBJ2-1; 9 nucleotides align to TRBD2. The CDR3 totals 16 residues. Germline CDR1 reads SGDLS; CDR2 reads YYNGEE. Germline trimming cut 3 bases from V and 3 bases from J; bases unmatched to any gene: 7. The CDR3 sequence: CASSASAGGNYNEQFF. The CDR3 DNA is TGTGCCAGCAGCGCGTCAGCGGGGGGAAACTACAATGAGCAGTTCTTC.

This chain connects TRBV4-3 to TRBJ1-5; 8 bases agree with TRBD1. CDR1 is LGHNA and CDR2 is YSLEER in the germline V gene. Losses at the gene ends were 0 bases for V and 0 bases for J; bases not matched to a gene: 4. The CDR3 contains 17 residues. The CDR3 is CASSQDWTGYSNQPQHF. The CDR3 DNA sequence: TGCGCCAGCAGCCAAGATTGGACAGGGTATAGCAATCAGCCCCAGCATTTT.

This sequence joins TRBV7-9 and TRBJ1-2; TRBD1 might be the D (5 bases). V was trimmed by 5 bases and J by 8 bases, leaving 15 bases between them. This CDR3 has 13 amino acids. Per germline, CDR1 SEHNR and CDR2 FQNEAQ (reference sequence). The CDR3 DNA reads TGTGCCAGCAGCAGTCCAGGGTATGGAGGCTACACCTTC. As protein: CASSSPGYGGYTF.

In DNA, the CDR3 is TGTGCCAGCAGCTTCGAACGGACTCCCTCCTACAATGAGCAGTTCTTC. This sequence encodes CASSFERTPSYNEQFF. The chain uses TRBV5-6 and TRBJ2-1; weak D call: TRBD2 (5 bases). CDR1 SGHDT and CDR2 YYEEEE come from the germline V gene. The V end was cut by 2 bases, the J end by 0 bases, with 12 bases between. The CDR3 contains 16 residues.

The genes are TRBV19 and TRBJ1-2; possibly TRBD1 for D (6 bases). The germline V and J ends were trimmed by 10 bases and 3 bases, with 12 bases remaining between them. The germline V gene encodes CDR1 LNHDA and CDR2 SQIVND (reference sequence). The CDR3 length is 12 residues. The CDR3 region has the DNA TGTGCCATTCCTCGACAGGACTATGGCTACACCTTC. Amino acid sequence: CAIPRQDYGYTF. Variable domain in full (rest from reference TRBV19 and TRBJ1-2): DGGITQSPKYLFRKEGQNVTLSCEQNLNHDAMYWYRQDPGQGLRLIYYSQIVNDFQKGDIAEGYSVSREKKESFPLTVTSAQKNPTAFYLCAIPRQDYGYTFGSGTRLTVV.

The V and J genes are TRBV5-1 and TRBJ1-2; D not certain. The CDR3 spans 14 residues. Germline CDR1 and CDR2: SGHRS and YFSETQ. Trimming took off 2 bases at V and 4 bases at J, with 12 bases between the two ends. CDR3 sequence: CASSLVEGLYGYTF. The CDR3 region has the DNA TGCGCCAGCAGCTTAGTAGAAGGCCTCTATGGCTACACCTTC.

The genes are TRBV5-4 and TRBJ1-3, with 8 bases aligning to TRBD1. After removal of 4 bases from V and 2 bases from J, the junction contained 2 bases not matched to a gene. CDR1 and CDR2 from the germline V gene are SGHNT and YYREEE (reference sequence). The CDR3 covers 14 residues. The CDR3 sequence: CASSLGQAGNTIYF. CDR3 coding DNA: TGTGCCAGCAGCCTGGGACAGGCTGGAAACACCATATATTTT.

The chain recombines TRBV9 with TRBJ2-7, with TRBD2 matching 10 bases. The V gene's germline CDR1 is SGDLS and CDR2 YYNGEE. The CDR3 covers 17 residues. J gave up 6 bases and V 4 bases, and 16 bases lay outside the gene matches. In nucleotides, the CDR3 is TGTGCCAGCAGCCCTCATAGGATAGTAGCGGGAGGTTTCGAGCAGTACTTC. It is translated as CASSPHRIVAGGFEQYF.

This rearrangement joins TRBV9 to TRBJ1-1; D possibly corresponds to TRBD1 (6 bases). The CDR3 covers 13 residues. V lost 5 bases, J lost 4 bases, and 12 bases lay in between. From germline, CDR1 is SGDLS and CDR2 YYNGEE. As DNA, the CDR3 is TGTGCCAGCAGTCTGGGGGGCGGCACTGAAGCTTTCTTT. It encodes CASSLGGGTEAFF. The entire variable domain, with the rest obtained from reference TRBV9 and TRBJ1-1, is as follows: DSGVTQTPKHLITATGQRVTLRCSPRSGDLSVYWYQQSLDQGLQFLIQYYNGEERAKGNILERFSAQQFPDLHSELNLSSLELGDSALYFCASSLGGGTEAFFGQGTRLTVV.